This entry features one T cell receptor (beta chain) sequence. The target antigen is unknown. V trimming: 7 bases; J trimming: 4 bases; junction bases outside the gene matches: 6. Germline V gene lookup returns CDR1 MNHEY and CDR2 SMNVEV (reference sequence). The CDR3 is 13 amino acids. In the PCR, 60 Vbeta and 13 Jbeta primers were used. Some clones are missing from TCRdb's copy, which holds only in-frame ones; the method was immunoSEQ multiplex PCR. The table lists approximately 90,000 clones, around 74% of them singletons. The source of the sample is a study of cytomegalovirus exposure and HLA in healthy donors. Looking at the study overall: Researchers previously reported finding roughly 120 million unique TCR beta sequences from 170 million or so T cells. General study results and limits: In a later analysis, the majority of CMV-associated beta chains seemingly showed HLA restriction.

V is TRBV27 and J is TRBJ2-5, with 7 bases identical to TRBD2. The sequencing input was PBMCs. The sequence came from a boy younger than 18 in good health and CMV-seronegative. Written as DNA, the CDR3 is TGTGCCAGCAACTCGGCGGGAGTAGAGACCCAGTACTTC. Translating gives CASNSAGVETQYF.